This T cell receptor beta chain came from a study of shared clonotypes between healthy human individuals. In germline, CDR1 is SGHRS, CDR2 YFSETQ. V was pared by 3 bases and J by 3 bases, with 12 bases between. This CDR3 comprises 15 residues. Study donors comprised healthy, HIV-negative adults devoid of recent acute infection or vaccination. Deep level was the assay's run setting. Source study methods: Filtering differed, since immunoSEQ gave only junction sequences and no quality scores. TCRdb keeps only in-frame clones here, not all; method: immunoSEQ multiplex PCR. The V and J calls and clone size are taken from that table; D and trimming were inferred from the DNA. The sample holds about 560,000 clones, roughly four fifths seen once.

Specimen: PBMCs. The source is a woman aged 40 to 55 in good health. Some clones in this sample may be carry-over from other donors' samples. This rearrangement joins TRBV5-1 to TRBJ1-4; unclear D gene. CDR3 DNA: TGCGCCAGCAGCTCTCCTGGGGTCGCTAATGAAAAACTGTTTTTT. Its translation is CASSSPGVANEKLFF.